This entry describes one T cell receptor beta chain. Antigen unknown. The study ran its PCR with 60 Vbeta and 13 Jbeta primers. Sequencing was performed with immunoSEQ multiplex PCR; in TCRdb, only in-frame clones are kept and a portion is missing. This repertoire shows about 55,000 clones, 75% to 80% found once; its top ten account for more than 1.4%. J lost 4 bases, V lost 4 bases, and 17 bases had no gene match. Germline CDR1 reads SGDLS; CDR2 reads YYNGEE. This CDR3 contains 18 residues. This record belongs to a study of cytomegalovirus exposure and HLA in healthy donors. Findings of the study overall: Cytomegalovirus status was reportedly diagnosed by the classifier with high specificity and sensitivity. A later analysis linked a missense DCLRE1C variant to TCR beta V- and J-gene trimming.

The origin of this receptor is a female donor in good health and CMV-seronegative. The V call is TRBV9, the J call TRBJ1-1; 9 bases map to TRBD1. Sequencing was done on a sample of PBMCs. CDR3 bases: TGTGCCAGCAGCCTCACCCCCGGGACAGGGAATTGGGGCACTGAAGCTTTCTTT. As protein: CASSLTPGTGNWGTEAFF.